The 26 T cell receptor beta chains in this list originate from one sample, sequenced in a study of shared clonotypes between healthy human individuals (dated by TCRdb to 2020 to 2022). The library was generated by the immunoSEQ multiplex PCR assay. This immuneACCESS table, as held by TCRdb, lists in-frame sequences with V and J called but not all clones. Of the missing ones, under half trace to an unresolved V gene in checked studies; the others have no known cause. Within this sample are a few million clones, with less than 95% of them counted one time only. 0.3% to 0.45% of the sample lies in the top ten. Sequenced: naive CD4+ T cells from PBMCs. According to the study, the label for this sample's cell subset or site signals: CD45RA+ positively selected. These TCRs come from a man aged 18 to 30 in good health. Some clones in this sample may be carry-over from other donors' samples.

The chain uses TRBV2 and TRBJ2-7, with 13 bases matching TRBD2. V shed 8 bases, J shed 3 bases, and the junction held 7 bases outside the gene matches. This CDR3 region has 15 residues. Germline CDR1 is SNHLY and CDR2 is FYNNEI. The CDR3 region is CASHSGLAGLYEQYF. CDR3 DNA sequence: TGTGCCAGCCACTCGGGACTAGCGGGACTCTACGAGCAGTACTTC. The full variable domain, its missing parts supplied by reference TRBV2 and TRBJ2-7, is EPEVTQTPSHQVTQMGQEVILRCVPISNHLYFYWYRQILGQKVEFLVSFYNNEISEKSEIFDDQFSVERPDGSNFTLKIRSTKLEDSAMYFCASHSGLAGLYEQYFGPGTRLTVT.

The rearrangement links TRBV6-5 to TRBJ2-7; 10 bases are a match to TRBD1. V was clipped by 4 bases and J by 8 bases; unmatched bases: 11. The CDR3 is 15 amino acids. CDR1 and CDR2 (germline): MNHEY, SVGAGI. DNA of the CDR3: TGTGCCAGCAGTTTCACCGGGACAGGGGAGGAAAAGCAGTACTTC. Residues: CASSFTGTGEEKQYF.

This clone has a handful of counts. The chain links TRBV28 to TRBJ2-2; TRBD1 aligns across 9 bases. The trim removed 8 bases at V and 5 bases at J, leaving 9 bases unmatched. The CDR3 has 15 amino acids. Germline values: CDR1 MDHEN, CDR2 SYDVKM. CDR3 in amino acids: CASVAGDRVTGELFF. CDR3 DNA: TGTGCCAGCGTTGCAGGGGACAGGGTAACCGGGGAGCTGTTTTTT. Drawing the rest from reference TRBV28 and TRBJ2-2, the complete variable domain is DVKVTQSSRYLVKRTGEKVFLECVQDMDHENMFWYRQDPGLGLRLIYFSYDVKMKEKGDIPEGYSVSREKKERFSLILESASTNQTSMYLCASVAGDRVTGELFFGEGSRLTVL.

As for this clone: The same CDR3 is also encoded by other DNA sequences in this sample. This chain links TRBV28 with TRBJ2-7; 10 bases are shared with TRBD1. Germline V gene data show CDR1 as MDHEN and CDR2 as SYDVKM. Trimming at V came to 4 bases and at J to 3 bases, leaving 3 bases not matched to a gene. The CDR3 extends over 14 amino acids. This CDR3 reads CASSSTGGGYEQYF. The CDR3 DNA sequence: TGTGCCAGCAGTTCGACAGGGGGCGGCTACGAGCAGTACTTC.

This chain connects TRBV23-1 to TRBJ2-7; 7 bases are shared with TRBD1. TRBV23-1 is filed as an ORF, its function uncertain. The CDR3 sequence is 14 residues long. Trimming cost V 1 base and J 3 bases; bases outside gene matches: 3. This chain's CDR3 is CASSQLDRDYEQYF. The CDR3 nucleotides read TGCGCCAGCAGTCAATTAGACAGGGACTACGAGCAGTACTTC.

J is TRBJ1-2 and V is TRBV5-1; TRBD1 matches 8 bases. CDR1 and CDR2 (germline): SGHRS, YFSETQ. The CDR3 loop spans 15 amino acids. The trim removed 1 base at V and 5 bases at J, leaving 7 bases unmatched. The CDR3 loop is CASSLTGTGAYGYTF. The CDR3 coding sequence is TGCGCCAGCAGCTTGACCGGGACAGGCGCTTATGGCTACACCTTC.

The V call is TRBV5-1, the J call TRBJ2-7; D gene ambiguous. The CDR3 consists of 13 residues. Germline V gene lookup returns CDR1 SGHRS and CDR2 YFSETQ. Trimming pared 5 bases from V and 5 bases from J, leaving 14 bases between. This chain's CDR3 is CASSLTLNHEQYF. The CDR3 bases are TGCGCCAGCAGTCTTACCCTAAATCACGAGCAGTACTTC. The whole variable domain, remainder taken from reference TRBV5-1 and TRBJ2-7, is KAGVTQTPRYLIKTRGQQVTLSCSPISGHRSVSWYQQTPGQGLQFLFEYFSETQRNKGNFPGRFSGRQFSNSRSEMNVSTLELGDSALYLCASSLTLNHEQYFGPGTRLTVT.

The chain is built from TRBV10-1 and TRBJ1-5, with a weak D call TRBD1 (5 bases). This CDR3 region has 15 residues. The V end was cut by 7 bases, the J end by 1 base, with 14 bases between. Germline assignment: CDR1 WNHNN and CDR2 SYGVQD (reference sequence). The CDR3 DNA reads TGCGCCAGCACTCCTAGGGGTCTCAGCAATCAGCCCCAGCATTTT. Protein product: CASTPRGLSNQPQHF.

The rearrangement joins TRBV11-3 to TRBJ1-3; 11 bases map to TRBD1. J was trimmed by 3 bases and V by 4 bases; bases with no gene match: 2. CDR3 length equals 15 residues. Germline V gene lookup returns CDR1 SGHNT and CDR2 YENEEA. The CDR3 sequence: CASSSGTGGGNTIYF. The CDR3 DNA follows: TGTGCCAGCAGCTCCGGGACAGGGGGTGGAAACACCATATATTTT.

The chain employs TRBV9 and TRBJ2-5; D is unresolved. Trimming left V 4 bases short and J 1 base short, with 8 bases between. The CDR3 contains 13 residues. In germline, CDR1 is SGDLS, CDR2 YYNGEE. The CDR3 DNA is TGTGCCAGCAGCACGACCACCCAAGAGACCCAGTACTTC. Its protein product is CASSTTTQETQYF.

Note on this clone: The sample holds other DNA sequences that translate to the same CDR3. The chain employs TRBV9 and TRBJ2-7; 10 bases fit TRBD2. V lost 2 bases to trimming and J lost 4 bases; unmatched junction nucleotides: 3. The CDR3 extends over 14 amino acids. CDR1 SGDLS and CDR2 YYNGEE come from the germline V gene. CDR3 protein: CASSVASGSYEQYF. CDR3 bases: TGTGCCAGCAGCGTCGCTAGCGGGAGTTACGAGCAGTACTTC.

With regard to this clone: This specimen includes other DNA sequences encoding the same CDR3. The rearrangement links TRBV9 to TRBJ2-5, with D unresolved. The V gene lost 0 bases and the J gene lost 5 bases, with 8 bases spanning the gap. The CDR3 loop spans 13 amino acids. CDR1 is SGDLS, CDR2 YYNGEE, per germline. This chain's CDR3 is CASSVGGGETQYF. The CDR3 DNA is TGTGCCAGCAGCGTAGGCGGTGGGGAGACCCAGTACTTC.

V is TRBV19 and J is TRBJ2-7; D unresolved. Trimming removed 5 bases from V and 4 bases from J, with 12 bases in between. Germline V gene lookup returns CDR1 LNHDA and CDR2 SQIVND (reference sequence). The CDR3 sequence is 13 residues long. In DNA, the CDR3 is TGTGCCAGTAGTCCCGCCGGGCGGTACGAGCAGTACTTC. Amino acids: CASSPAGRYEQYF.

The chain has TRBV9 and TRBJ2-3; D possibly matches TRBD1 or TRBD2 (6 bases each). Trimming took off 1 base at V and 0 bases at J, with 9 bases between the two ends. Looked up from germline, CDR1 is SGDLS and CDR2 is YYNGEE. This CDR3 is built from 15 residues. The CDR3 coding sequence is TGTGCCAGCAGCGTAATAGGGGGGAGCACAGATACGCAGTATTTT. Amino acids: CASSVIGGSTDTQYF.

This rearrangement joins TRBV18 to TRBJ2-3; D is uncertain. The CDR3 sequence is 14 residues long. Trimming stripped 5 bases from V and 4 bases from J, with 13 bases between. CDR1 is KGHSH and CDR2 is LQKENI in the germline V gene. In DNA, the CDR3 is TGTGCCAGCTCATCTAGGGCTAGGTCAGATACGCAGTATTTT. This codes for CASSSRARSDTQYF.

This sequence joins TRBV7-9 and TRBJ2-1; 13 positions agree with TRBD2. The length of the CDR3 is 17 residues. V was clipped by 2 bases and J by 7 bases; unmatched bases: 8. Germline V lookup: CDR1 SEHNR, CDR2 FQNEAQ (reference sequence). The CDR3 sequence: CASSLRKRTSGRNEQFF. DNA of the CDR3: TGTGCCAGCAGCTTAAGAAAACGGACTAGCGGGAGAAATGAGCAGTTCTTC.

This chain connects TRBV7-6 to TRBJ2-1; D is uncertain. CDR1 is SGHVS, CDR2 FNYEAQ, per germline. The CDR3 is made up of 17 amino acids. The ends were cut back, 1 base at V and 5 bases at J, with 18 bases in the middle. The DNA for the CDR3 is TGTGCCAGCAGCTTAGGAGACGGGTCAAATCGGAACAATGAGCAGTTCTTC. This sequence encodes CASSLGDGSNRNNEQFF.

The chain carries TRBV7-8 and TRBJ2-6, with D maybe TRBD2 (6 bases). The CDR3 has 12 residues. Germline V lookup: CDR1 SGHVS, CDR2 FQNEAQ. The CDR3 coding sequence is TGTGTTCCGGGAGCTGGGGCCAACGTCCTGACTTTC. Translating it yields CVPGAGANVLTF. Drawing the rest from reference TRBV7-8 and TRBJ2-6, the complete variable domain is GAGVSQSPRYKVAKRGQDVALRCDPISGHVSLFWYQQALGQGPEFLTYFQNEAQLDKSGLPSDRFFAERPEGSVSTLKIQRTQQEDSAVYLCVPGAGANVLTFGAGSRLTVL.

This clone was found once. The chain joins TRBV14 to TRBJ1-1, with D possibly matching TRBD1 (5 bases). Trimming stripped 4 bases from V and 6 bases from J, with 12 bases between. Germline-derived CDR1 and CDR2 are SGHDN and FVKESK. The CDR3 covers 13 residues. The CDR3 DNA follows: TGTGCCAGCAGCCGCATACTGGGGGCTGAAGCTTTCTTT. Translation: CASSRILGAEAFF.

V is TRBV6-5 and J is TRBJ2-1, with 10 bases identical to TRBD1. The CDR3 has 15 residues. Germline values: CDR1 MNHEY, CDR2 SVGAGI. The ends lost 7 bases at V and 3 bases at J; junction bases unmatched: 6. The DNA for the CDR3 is TGTGCCAGCACCAGCCGGGACAGGGGCTACAATGAGCAGTTCTTC. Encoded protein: CASTSRDRGYNEQFF.

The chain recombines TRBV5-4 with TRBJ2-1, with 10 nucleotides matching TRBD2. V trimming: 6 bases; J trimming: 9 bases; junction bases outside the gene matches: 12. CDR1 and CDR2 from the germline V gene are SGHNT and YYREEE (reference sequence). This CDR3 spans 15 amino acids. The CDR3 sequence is CASNRRASGGLEQFF. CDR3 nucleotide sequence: TGTGCCAGCAATCGCCGGGCTAGCGGGGGACTTGAGCAGTTCTTC.

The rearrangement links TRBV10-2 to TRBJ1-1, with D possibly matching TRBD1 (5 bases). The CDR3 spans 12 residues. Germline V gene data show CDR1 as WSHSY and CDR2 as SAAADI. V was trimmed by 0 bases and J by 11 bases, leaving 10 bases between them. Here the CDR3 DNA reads TGCGCCAGCAGTGAGTCGCGACGGGGGGCTTTCTTT. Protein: CASSESRRGAFF.

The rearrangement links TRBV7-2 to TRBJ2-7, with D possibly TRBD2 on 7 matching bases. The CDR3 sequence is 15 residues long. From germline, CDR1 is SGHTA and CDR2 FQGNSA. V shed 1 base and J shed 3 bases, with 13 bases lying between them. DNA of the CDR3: TGTGCCAGCAGCTTAGGTTCAGGGGAGGGCTACGAGCAGTACTTC. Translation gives CASSLGSGEGYEQYF.

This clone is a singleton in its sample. The CDR3 coding sequence is TGTGCCAGCTCACGTCCAGCCGGGACAGGGGGCTTAAACTATGGCTACACCTTC. Translation gives CASSRPAGTGGLNYGYTF. V is TRBV18 and J is TRBJ1-2; 12 nucleotides align to TRBD1. Trimming removed 4 bases from V and 2 bases from J; junction bases left unmatched: 11. The CDR3 covers 18 residues. Germline V lookup: CDR1 KGHSH, CDR2 LQKENI.

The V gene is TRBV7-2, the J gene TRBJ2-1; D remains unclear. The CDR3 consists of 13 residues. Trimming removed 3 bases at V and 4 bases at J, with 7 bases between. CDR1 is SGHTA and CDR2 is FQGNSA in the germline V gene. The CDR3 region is CASSFGPYNEQFF. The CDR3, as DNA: TGTGCCAGCAGCTTCGGCCCTTACAATGAGCAGTTCTTC.

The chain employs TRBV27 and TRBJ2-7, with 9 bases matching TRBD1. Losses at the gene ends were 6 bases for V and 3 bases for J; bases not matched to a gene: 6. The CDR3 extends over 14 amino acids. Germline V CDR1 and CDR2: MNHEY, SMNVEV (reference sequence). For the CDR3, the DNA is TGTGCCAGCAGACCGGGACAGGGAGGCTACGAGCAGTACTTC. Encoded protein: CASRPGQGGYEQYF.